Listed below are T cell receptor beta chains from one sample, sequenced in a study of control samples from healthy donors and cancer patients. Some clones are missing from TCRdb's copy, which holds only in-frame ones; the method was immunoSEQ multiplex PCR. In the table there are about 100,000 clones, roughly 84% of which are singletons. Material: blood. The receptors come from a woman aged 45-60 years in good health. CDR3s include the opening cysteine and the closing phenylalanine or tryptophan. Fields, in order: J gene, clone size, V gene, D gene, CDR3 protein, CDR3 DNA. D genes are given only for firm matches. Size tells how often a clone was seen (once, few, many) or the class of an expanded clone, and some rows leave it out.

j_call: TRBJ2-2
clone_size: NA
v_call: TRBV7-9
d_call: NA
cdr3_aa: CASSPSGRRITGELFF
cdr3_nt: TGTGCCAGCAGCCCCTCAGGGCGGAGGATTACCGGGGAGCTGTTTTTT

j_call: TRBJ1-5
clone_size: NA
v_call: TRBV27
d_call: NA
cdr3_aa: CASSPSLSTRVLRSNQPQHF
cdr3_nt: TGTGCCAGCAGTCCGTCGCTTAGTACCCGGGTTCTTCGGAGCAATCAGCCCCAGCATTTT

j_call: TRBJ1-1
clone_size: NA
v_call: TRBV7-3
d_call: NA
cdr3_aa: CASSSGSGTEAFF
cdr3_nt: TGTGCCAGCAGCTCAGGATCGGGGACTGAAGCTTTCTTT

j_call: TRBJ1-1
clone_size: NA
v_call: TRBV6-1
d_call: NA
cdr3_aa: CASSERQGSSEAFF
cdr3_nt: TGTGCCAGCAGTGAACGCCAGGGGAGCTCTGAAGCTTTCTTT

j_call: TRBJ1-2
clone_size: NA
v_call: TRBV6-6
d_call: NA
cdr3_aa: CASSPDSPYGYTF
cdr3_nt: TGTGCCAGCAGTCCGGACAGTCCCTATGGCTACACCTTC

j_call: TRBJ1-2
clone_size: NA
v_call: TRBV3-1/TRBV3-2
d_call: NA
cdr3_aa: CASSPEGSWAYGYTF
cdr3_nt: TGTGCCAGCAGCCCTGAGGGGTCATGGGCCTATGGCTACACCTTC

j_call: TRBJ1-2
clone_size: NA
v_call: TRBV7-2
d_call: TRBD1
cdr3_aa: CASSLSRDSYLFSYGYTF
cdr3_nt: TGTGCCAGCAGCTTAAGCCGGGACAGCTATCTTTTTAGTTATGGCTACACCTTC

j_call: TRBJ2-5
clone_size: once
v_call: TRBV7-2
d_call: TRBD2
cdr3_aa: CASSPGLVQETQYF
cdr3_nt: TGTGCCAGCAGCCCCGGACTAGTCCAAGAGACCCAGTACTTC

j_call: TRBJ1-4
clone_size: NA
v_call: TRBV10-3
d_call: NA
cdr3_aa: CAISGQANEKLFF
cdr3_nt: TGTGCCATCAGTGGACAGGCTAATGAAAAACTGTTTTTT

j_call: TRBJ1-2
clone_size: NA
v_call: TRBV27
d_call: TRBD1
cdr3_aa: CASSHFNRGQVGYTF
cdr3_nt: TGTGCCAGCAGCCACTTTAACAGGGGGCAGGTTGGCTACACCTTC

j_call: TRBJ1-5
clone_size: NA
v_call: TRBV6-2/TRBV6-3
d_call: NA
cdr3_aa: CASSDGVRAQPQHF
cdr3_nt: TGTGCCAGCAGTGACGGGGTTCGGGCTCAGCCCCAGCATTTT

j_call: TRBJ2-3
clone_size: NA
v_call: TRBV7-2
d_call: NA
cdr3_aa: CASSLAASAPSTDTQYF
cdr3_nt: TGTGCCAGCAGCTTAGCGGCTAGCGCTCCTAGCACAGATACGCAGTATTTT

j_call: TRBJ2-1
clone_size: few
v_call: TRBV7-8
d_call: NA
cdr3_aa: CASSGAKRNEQFF
cdr3_nt: TGTGCCAGCAGCGGGGCGAAACGCAATGAGCAGTTCTTC

j_call: TRBJ2-6
clone_size: NA
v_call: TRBV6-5
d_call: NA
cdr3_aa: CASSTRSSGANVLTF
cdr3_nt: TGTGCCAGCAGTACCCGCTCCTCTGGGGCCAACGTCCTGACTTTC

j_call: TRBJ2-5
clone_size: NA
v_call: TRBV18
d_call: NA
cdr3_aa: CASSEQWETQYF
cdr3_nt: TGTGCCAGCTCAGAACAGTGGGAGACCCAGTACTTC

j_call: TRBJ1-1
clone_size: NA
v_call: TRBV6-5
d_call: NA
cdr3_aa: CASSYSKGEAFF
cdr3_nt: TGTGCCAGCAGTTACTCGAAGGGGGAAGCTTTCTTT

j_call: TRBJ2-1
clone_size: NA
v_call: TRBV6-5
d_call: NA
cdr3_aa: CATKPGGGDEQFF
cdr3_nt: TGTGCCACCAAACCCGGGGGAGGAGATGAGCAGTTCTTC

j_call: TRBJ1-2
clone_size: NA
v_call: TRBV27
d_call: NA
cdr3_aa: CASSLAPPQSNYGYTF
cdr3_nt: TGTGCCAGCAGTTTGGCCCCCCCCCAGTCTAACTATGGCTACACCTTC

j_call: TRBJ1-1
clone_size: NA
v_call: TRBV4-1
d_call: NA
cdr3_aa: CASSQIEGANTEAFF
cdr3_nt: TGCGCCAGCAGCCAGATCGAAGGTGCGAACACTGAAGCTTTCTTT

j_call: TRBJ1-2
clone_size: once
v_call: TRBV6-5
d_call: TRBD1
cdr3_aa: CASTPGQNYGYTF
cdr3_nt: TGTGCCAGCACCCCGGGACAGAACTATGGCTACACCTTC

j_call: TRBJ1-2
clone_size: NA
v_call: TRBV12-3/TRBV12-4
d_call: NA
cdr3_aa: CASNDGISYGYTF
cdr3_nt: TGTGCCAGCAACGACGGGATCTCCTATGGCTACACCTTC

j_call: TRBJ2-3
clone_size: few
v_call: TRBV29-1
d_call: NA
cdr3_aa: CSLRGTDTQYF
cdr3_nt: TGCAGCCTCCGGGGCACAGATACGCAGTATTTT

j_call: TRBJ2-5
clone_size: NA
v_call: TRBV27
d_call: TRBD1
cdr3_aa: CASSSGTGGTPGETQYF
cdr3_nt: TGTGCCAGCAGTTCCGGGACAGGGGGTACTCCGGGAGAGACCCAGTACTTC

j_call: TRBJ1-6
clone_size: NA
v_call: TRBV30
d_call: NA
cdr3_aa: CACQGFNSPLHF
cdr3_nt: TGTGCCTGCCAGGGGTTTAATTCACCCCTCCACTTT

j_call: TRBJ2-3
clone_size: NA
v_call: TRBV25-1
d_call: NA
cdr3_aa: CASTGTLPPDTQYF
cdr3_nt: TGTGCCAGCACCGGGACCCTGCCGCCAGATACGCAGTATTTT

j_call: TRBJ2-1
clone_size: once
v_call: TRBV29-1
d_call: NA
cdr3_aa: CSVYGTRSYNEQFF
cdr3_nt: TGCAGCGTTTACGGGACTCGCTCCTACAATGAGCAGTTCTTC

j_call: TRBJ2-3
clone_size: NA
v_call: TRBV5-6
d_call: NA
cdr3_aa: CASSLKVTGADTQYF
cdr3_nt: TGTGCCAGCAGCTTGAAAGTAACGGGCGCAGATACGCAGTATTTT

j_call: TRBJ2-3
clone_size: NA
v_call: TRBV11-1
d_call: NA
cdr3_aa: CASSPGDNTQYF
cdr3_nt: TGTGCCAGCAGCCCGGGCGATAATACGCAGTATTTT

j_call: TRBJ2-7
clone_size: NA
v_call: TRBV4-1
d_call: TRBD1
cdr3_aa: CASSPGTGVAEQYF
cdr3_nt: TGCGCCAGCAGTCCGGGGACAGGGGTCGCCGAGCAGTACTTC

j_call: TRBJ1-2
clone_size: few
v_call: TRBV30
d_call: NA
cdr3_aa: CAWGPRDGYGYTF
cdr3_nt: TGTGCCTGGGGACCCCGGGATGGCTATGGCTACACCTTC

j_call: TRBJ2-3
clone_size: NA
v_call: TRBV6-2/TRBV6-3
d_call: NA
cdr3_aa: CASSYSGTSTDTQYF
cdr3_nt: TGTGCCAGCAGTTACTCGGGTACTAGCACAGATACGCAGTATTTT

j_call: TRBJ2-5
clone_size: once
v_call: TRBV7-8
d_call: TRBD1
cdr3_aa: CASTSNRDRGSEETQYF
cdr3_nt: TGTGCCAGCACCTCGAACCGGGACAGGGGTTCGGAAGAGACCCAGTACTTC

j_call: TRBJ2-2
clone_size: once
v_call: TRBV9
d_call: NA
cdr3_aa: CASSVVPNTGELFF
cdr3_nt: TGTGCCAGCAGCGTAGTTCCGAACACCGGGGAGCTGTTTTTT

j_call: TRBJ1-3
clone_size: NA
v_call: TRBV18
d_call: NA
cdr3_aa: CASSPLSSGNTIYF
cdr3_nt: TGTGCCAGCTCACCACTTAGCTCTGGAAACACCATATATTTT

j_call: TRBJ1-1
clone_size: NA
v_call: TRBV14
d_call: NA
cdr3_aa: CASSQATGTNTEAFF
cdr3_nt: TGTGCCAGCAGCCAAGCTACGGGGACCAACACTGAAGCTTTCTTT

j_call: TRBJ2-7
clone_size: NA
v_call: TRBV6-5
d_call: TRBD2
cdr3_aa: CASSSTSGGSEQYF
cdr3_nt: TGTGCCAGCAGTTCGACTAGCGGGGGATCCGAGCAGTACTTC

j_call: TRBJ2-3
clone_size: few
v_call: TRBV9
d_call: TRBD2
cdr3_aa: CASSPLLTSGRDTQYF
cdr3_nt: TGTGCCAGCAGTCCTTTGCTGACTAGCGGGAGAGATACGCAGTATTTT

j_call: TRBJ1-5
clone_size: few
v_call: TRBV18
d_call: TRBD1
cdr3_aa: CASSPNRGEPQHF
cdr3_nt: TGTGCCAGCTCACCAAACAGGGGTGAACCCCAGCATTTT

j_call: TRBJ2-7
clone_size: NA
v_call: TRBV6-1
d_call: NA
cdr3_aa: CASSEGPRDWEQYF
cdr3_nt: TGTGCCAGCAGTGAAGGGCCTCGCGACTGGGAGCAGTACTTC

j_call: TRBJ2-2
clone_size: NA
v_call: TRBV7-6
d_call: TRBD2
cdr3_aa: CASSKTSGEIKGELFF
cdr3_nt: TGTGCCAGCAGCAAGACTAGCGGGGAGATAAAGGGGGAGCTGTTTTTT

j_call: TRBJ2-2
clone_size: NA
v_call: TRBV19
d_call: TRBD2
cdr3_aa: CASSKLIAGSRLTGELFF
cdr3_nt: TGTGCCAGTAGTAAGCTAATAGCGGGATCCCGGTTGACCGGGGAGCTGTTTTTT

j_call: TRBJ2-3
clone_size: NA
v_call: TRBV6-5
d_call: TRBD2
cdr3_aa: CASSKTSGGVDTQYF
cdr3_nt: TGTGCCAGCAGTAAGACAAGCGGGGGGGTAGATACGCAGTATTTT

j_call: TRBJ2-5
clone_size: NA
v_call: TRBV4-3
d_call: NA
cdr3_aa: CASSRMGQQETQYF
cdr3_nt: TGCGCCAGCAGCCGTATGGGGCAACAAGAGACCCAGTACTTC

j_call: TRBJ1-1
clone_size: NA
v_call: TRBV12-5
d_call: NA
cdr3_aa: CASAPDGRGGTEAFF
cdr3_nt: TGTGCTAGTGCCCCCGACGGGCGCGGGGGCACTGAAGCTTTCTTT

j_call: TRBJ2-1
clone_size: NA
v_call: TRBV3-1/TRBV3-2
d_call: NA
cdr3_aa: CASSQDRYEQFF
cdr3_nt: TGTGCCAGCAGCCAAGATCGGTATGAGCAGTTCTTC

j_call: TRBJ1-2
clone_size: NA
v_call: TRBV6-5
d_call: NA
cdr3_aa: CASSRRGANYGYTF
cdr3_nt: TGTGCCAGTTCTCGAAGGGGGGCTAACTATGGCTACACCTTC

j_call: TRBJ1-2
clone_size: NA
v_call: TRBV18
d_call: TRBD1
cdr3_aa: CASSPGTGTGDGYTF
cdr3_nt: TGTGCCAGCTCACCAGGAACCGGGACAGGGGATGGCTACACCTTC

j_call: TRBJ2-1
clone_size: NA
v_call: TRBV7-9
d_call: TRBD2
cdr3_aa: CASLSGGFYNEQFF
cdr3_nt: TGTGCCAGCTTAAGCGGGGGGTTCTACAATGAGCAGTTCTTC

j_call: TRBJ2-3
clone_size: NA
v_call: TRBV6-5
d_call: NA
cdr3_aa: CASSYSLAGDTQYF
cdr3_nt: TGTGCCAGCAGTTACTCACTAGCTGGAGATACGCAGTATTTT

j_call: TRBJ1-1
clone_size: NA
v_call: TRBV27
d_call: NA
cdr3_aa: CASSKQGTEAFF
cdr3_nt: TGTGCCAGCAGTAAACAGGGCACTGAAGCTTTCTTT

j_call: TRBJ1-1
clone_size: NA
v_call: TRBV3-1/TRBV3-2
d_call: NA
cdr3_aa: CASSQLNTEAFF
cdr3_nt: TGTGCCAGCAGCCAGCTGAACACTGAAGCTTTCTTT

j_call: TRBJ2-5
clone_size: NA
v_call: TRBV15
d_call: NA
cdr3_aa: CATSGPRETQYF
cdr3_nt: TGTGCCACCAGCGGACCCCGAGAGACCCAGTACTTC

j_call: TRBJ2-2
clone_size: NA
v_call: TRBV5-5
d_call: TRBD2
cdr3_aa: CARGGANTGELFF
cdr3_nt: TGTGCCCGCGGGGGGGCGAACACCGGGGAGCTGTTTTTT

j_call: TRBJ1-1
clone_size: NA
v_call: TRBV3-1/TRBV3-2
d_call: NA
cdr3_aa: CASSQSQGPTSKAFF
cdr3_nt: TGTGCCAGCAGCCAATCGCAGGGACCGACCTCGAAAGCTTTCTTT

j_call: TRBJ2-3
clone_size: NA
v_call: TRBV12-3/TRBV12-4
d_call: NA
cdr3_aa: CASSWALDTQYF
cdr3_nt: TGTGCCAGCAGTTGGGCCCTAGATACGCAGTATTTT

j_call: TRBJ1-1
clone_size: NA
v_call: TRBV7-3
d_call: NA
cdr3_aa: CASSYRGSSTEAFF
cdr3_nt: TGTGCCAGCAGCTATCGGGGGTCGAGCACTGAAGCTTTCTTT